The 20 T cell receptor beta chains below all came from one sample that was sequenced in a study of neoadjuvant anti-PD-1 for oral cavity cancer. Repertoires were generated with immunoSEQ multiplex PCR, while TCRdb's copy carries only in-frame clones and drops some. Of 23,000 or so clones in the sample, roughly 29% were seen once. Time point meaning: after neoadjuvant nivolumab, at surgical resection. Specimen: tumor tissue, collected after nivolumab (anti-PD-1) treatment. These receptors all stem from a person aged 35-79 years with oral cavity squamous cell carcinoma.

V is TRBV28 and J is TRBJ1-2; D is unresolved. The CDR3 has 13 amino acids. In germline, CDR1 is MDHEN, CDR2 SYDVKM. Trimming removed 3 bases from V and 5 bases from J, with 10 bases in between. The CDR3 DNA sequence: TGTGCCAGCAGTTTGCATAAGGGATATGGCTACACCTTC. Encoded protein: CASSLHKGYGYTF.

V and J are TRBV7-2 and TRBJ2-3; 16 nucleotides agree with TRBD2. The CDR3 consists of 16 residues. CDR1 and CDR2 from the germline V gene are SGHTA and FQGNSA. J was trimmed by 4 bases and V by 5 bases; bases with no gene match: 3. The chain's CDR3 is CASSEGTSGRADTQYF. For the CDR3, the DNA is TGTGCCAGCAGCGAAGGGACTAGCGGGAGGGCAGATACGCAGTATTTT.

The chain carries TRBV5-4 and TRBJ1-1; 9 positions match TRBD1. This CDR3 spans 15 amino acids. Trimming removed 4 bases from V and 3 bases from J; junction bases left unmatched: 7. The germline V gene encodes CDR1 SGHNT and CDR2 YYREEE (reference sequence). The CDR3, as DNA: TGTGCCAGCAGCCTACCGACAGGGGGATACACTGAAGCTTTCTTT. Amino acid sequence: CASSLPTGGYTEAFF.

This rearrangement joins TRBV7-2 to TRBJ1-2; the D gene is possibly TRBD1 (6 bases). Germline CDR1 reads SGHTA; CDR2 reads FQGNSA. V lost 2 bases, J lost 10 bases, and 17 bases lay in between. The CDR3 runs to 14 residues. CDR3 nucleotides: TGTGCCAGCAGCTTAAGGGGAGGCAGGGGAGACTACACCTTC. Translation: CASSLRGGRGDYTF.

The rearrangement joins TRBV7-3 to TRBJ2-7; perhaps TRBD1 as D (6 bases). Trimming pared 5 bases from V and 2 bases from J, leaving 19 bases between. The CDR3 consists of 16 residues. Germline V lookup: CDR1 SGHTA, CDR2 FQGTGA. CDR3 residues: CASSTMTGWGTYEQYF. The CDR3 bases are TGTGCCAGCAGCACAATGACAGGCTGGGGAACCTACGAGCAGTACTTC.

The rearrangement joins TRBV11-2 to TRBJ1-1; D is unresolved. V lost 1 base, J lost 1 base, and 7 bases lay in between. There are 14 residues in the CDR3. The germline gives CDR1 SGHAT, CDR2 FQNNGV. The CDR3 nucleotides read TGTGCCAGCAGCTTAGTGTTTGGGAACACTGAAGCTTTCTTT. Its translation: CASSLVFGNTEAFF.

J is TRBJ1-4 and V is TRBV4-2; 7 bases are a match to TRBD1. The V gene end was trimmed by 3 bases and the J gene end by 8 bases; junction bases not matched to a gene: 12. The germline CDR1 and CDR2 sequences are LGHNA and YNFKEQ. The CDR3 consists of 16 residues. The CDR3 sequence is CASSHTGEGAGEKLFF. The CDR3 coding sequence is TGTGCCAGCAGCCACACAGGGGAGGGGGCGGGAGAAAAACTGTTTTTT.

This sequence joins TRBV30 and TRBJ1-5; 7 positions agree with TRBD1. The length of the CDR3 is 17 residues. Germline CDR1 and CDR2: GTSNPN and SVGIG (reference sequence). Trimming cost V 1 base and J 2 bases; bases outside gene matches: 11. Here the CDR3 DNA reads TGTGCCTGGAGTGGAGACCTGACAGGGACAGGCAATCAGCCCCAGCATTTT. It is translated as CAWSGDLTGTGNQPQHF.

This clone was seen more than once but under ten times. The chain couples TRBV4-1 to TRBJ1-4; possible D gene TRBD1, 6 bases. The CDR3 is 16 residues long. Germline CDR1 MGHRA, CDR2 YSYEKL. The V end was cut by 0 bases, the J end by 3 bases, with 11 bases between. CDR3 DNA: TGCGCCAGCAGCCAAGATGCAGGGGAGTCTAATGAAAAACTGTTTTTT. Amino acid sequence: CASSQDAGESNEKLFF.

In this sample, this clone turned up a few times. The chain is built from TRBV6-5 and TRBJ2-3, with D possibly being TRBD1 (6 bases). This CDR3 has 12 amino acids. Germline V gives CDR1 MNHEY, CDR2 SVGAGI. Trimming took 6 bases from V and 8 from J, leaving 12 bases between them. The CDR3 protein is CASRRSGATQYF. In DNA form, the CDR3 reads TGTGCCAGCAGGCGTTCAGGGGCTACGCAGTATTTT.

This clone has only a few counts. The chain combines TRBV5-1 with TRBJ2-1; 14 bases fit TRBD2. After removal of 4 bases from V and 8 bases from J, the junction contained 5 bases not matched to a gene. Germline V lookup: CDR1 SGHRS, CDR2 YFSETQ. The CDR3 sequence is 15 residues long. The CDR3, as DNA: TGCGCCAGCAGCGAGGGACTAGCGGGAGTCCATGAGCAGTTCTTC. Translation gives CASSEGLAGVHEQFF.

The chain has TRBV6-4 and TRBJ1-2; the D is unclear. The length of the CDR3 is 13 residues. CDR1 MRHNA and CDR2 SNTAGT come from the germline V gene. Trimming shortened V by 4 bases and J by 4 bases, and 10 bases separated the two germline ends. CDR3 in amino acids: CASSVHNRYGYTF. Here the CDR3 DNA reads TGTGCCAGCAGTGTGCATAACCGCTATGGCTACACCTTC.

This clone appeared a few times. The chain employs TRBV19 and TRBJ1-5; D call uncertain. V dropped 1 base and J dropped 5 bases, with 6 bases sitting between them. This CDR3 has 13 amino acids. Germline V gene data show CDR1 as LNHDA and CDR2 as SQIVND (reference sequence). CDR3 in amino acids: CASSIAADQPQHF. The CDR3, as DNA: TGTGCCAGTAGTATAGCAGCAGATCAGCCCCAGCATTTT. Full variable domain (missing parts from reference TRBV19 and TRBJ1-5): DGGITQSPKYLFRKEGQNVTLSCEQNLNHDAMYWYRQDPGQGLRLIYYSQIVNDFQKGDIAEGYSVSREKKESFPLTVTSAQKNPTAFYLCASSIAADQPQHFGDGTRLSIL.

The chain is built from TRBV11-1 and TRBJ2-1; weak D call: TRBD2 (5 bases). The CDR3 contains 14 residues. CDR1 SGHAT and CDR2 FQDESV come from the germline V gene (reference sequence). Trimming cost V 5 bases and J 3 bases, with 11 bases left between them. The CDR3 nucleotides read TGTGCCAGCAGCGCCGGACTGAGCTACAATGAGCAGTTCTTC. Amino acids: CASSAGLSYNEQFF.

This sequence joins TRBV6-5 and TRBJ2-7; tentative D call: TRBD2 (6 bases). The germline V gene encodes CDR1 MNHEY and CDR2 SVGAGI. This CDR3 has 14 residues. V gave up 4 bases and J gave up 0 bases, with 10 bases separating them. The CDR3 region is CASSSGGVSYEQYF. The CDR3 DNA follows: TGTGCCAGCAGTTCCGGGGGAGTCTCCTACGAGCAGTACTTC.

The V and J genes are TRBV6-1 and TRBJ2-1, with D possibly being TRBD1 (6 bases). Trimming cost V 3 bases and J 9 bases, with 12 bases left between them. This CDR3 is built from 13 residues. Germline CDR1 is MNHNS and CDR2 is SASEGT. The CDR3 protein is CASSDWGLGEQFF. The CDR3 DNA follows: TGTGCCAGCAGTGATTGGGGGCTTGGTGAGCAGTTCTTC.

The V and J genes are TRBV4-1 and TRBJ1-2, with TRBD1 matching 7 bases. Trimming at V came to 3 bases and at J to 5 bases, leaving 6 bases not matched to a gene. Germline lookup yields CDR1 MGHRA and CDR2 YSYEKL. CDR3 size: 14 residues. As DNA, the CDR3 is TGCGCCAGCAGCCAGGCCGGGACAGCGTATGGCTACACCTTC. It specifies CASSQAGTAYGYTF.

This clone occurred a few times. V and J are TRBV6-4 and TRBJ2-7, with D unresolved. In germline, CDR1 is MRHNA, CDR2 SNTAGT. The CDR3 is 11 residues long. Trimming removed 2 bases at V and 4 bases at J, with 3 bases between. In nucleotides, the CDR3 is TGTGCCAGCAGTGACGCATACGAGCAGTACTTC. Its translation is CASSDAYEQYF.

The rearrangement links TRBV29-1 to TRBJ2-7; the D call may be TRBD1 or TRBD2 (5 bases each). This CDR3 spans 11 amino acids. V was clipped by 6 bases and J by 2 bases, with 8 bases between them. Germline V gene lookup returns CDR1 SQVTM and CDR2 ANQGSEA. CDR3 sequence reads: CSVADTYEQYF. Written as DNA, the CDR3 is TGCAGCGTAGCGGACACCTACGAGCAGTACTTC.

V is TRBV9 and J is TRBJ1-2; 12 bases line up with TRBD1. The trim removed 0 bases at V and 14 bases at J, leaving 2 bases unmatched. This CDR3 contains 12 residues. Germline V gene sequence: CDR1 SGDLS, CDR2 YYNGEE. The chain's CDR3 is CASSVGDRGPTF. CDR3 nucleotide sequence: TGTGCCAGCAGCGTAGGGGACAGGGGGCCTACCTTC.